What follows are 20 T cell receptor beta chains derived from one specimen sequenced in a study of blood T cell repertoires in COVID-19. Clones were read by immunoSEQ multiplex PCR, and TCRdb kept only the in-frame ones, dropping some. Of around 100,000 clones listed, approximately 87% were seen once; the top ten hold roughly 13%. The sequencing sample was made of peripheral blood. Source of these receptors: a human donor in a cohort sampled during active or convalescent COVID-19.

CDR3 loop: CASSLEPNTEAFF. The CDR3 nucleotides are TGCGCCAGCAGCTTGGAGCCGAACACTGAAGCTTTCTTT. V is TRBV5-1 and J is TRBJ1-1; D gene unclear. Between the trimmed V and J ends, which lost 0 bases and 1 base, there was a span of 4 bases. In germline, CDR1 is SGHRS, CDR2 YFSETQ. The CDR3 is made up of 13 amino acids.

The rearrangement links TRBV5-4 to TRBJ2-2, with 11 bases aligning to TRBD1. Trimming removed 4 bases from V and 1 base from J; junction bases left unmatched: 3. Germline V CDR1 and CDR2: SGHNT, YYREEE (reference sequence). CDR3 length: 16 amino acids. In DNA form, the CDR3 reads TGTGCCAGCAGCCCAGGGACAGGGGGGAACACCGGGGAGCTGTTTTTT. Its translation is CASSPGTGGNTGELFF. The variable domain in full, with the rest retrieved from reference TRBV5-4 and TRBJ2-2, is ETGVTQSPTHLIKTRGQQVTLRCSSQSGHNTVSWYQQALGQGPQFIFQYYREEENGRGNFPPRFSGLQFPNYSSELNVNALELDDSALYLCASSPGTGGNTGELFFGEGSRLTVL.

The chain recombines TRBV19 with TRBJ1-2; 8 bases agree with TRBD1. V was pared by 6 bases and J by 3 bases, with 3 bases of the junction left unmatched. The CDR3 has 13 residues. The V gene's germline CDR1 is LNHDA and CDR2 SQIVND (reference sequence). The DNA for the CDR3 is TGTGCCAGTAGGGACAGGGACCACTATGGCTACACCTTC. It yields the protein CASRDRDHYGYTF.

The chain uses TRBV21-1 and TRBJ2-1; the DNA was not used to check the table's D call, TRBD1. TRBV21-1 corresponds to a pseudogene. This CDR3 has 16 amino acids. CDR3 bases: TGTGCCAGCAGCACTATACCGGGACAGGAGTATCATGAGCAGTTCTTC. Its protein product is CASSTIPGQEYHEQFF.

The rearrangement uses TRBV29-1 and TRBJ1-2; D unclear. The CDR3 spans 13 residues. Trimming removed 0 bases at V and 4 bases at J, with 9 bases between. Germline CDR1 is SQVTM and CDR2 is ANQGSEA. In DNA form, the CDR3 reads TGCAGCGTTGAAGAATCGGGGATCTATGGCTACACCTTC. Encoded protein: CSVEESGIYGYTF.

CDR3 DNA: TGTGCCAGCAGTGAGGGGACTAGGAACACTGAAGCTTTCTTT. Residues: CASSEGTRNTEAFF. The chain links TRBV6-1 to TRBJ1-1; D possibly corresponds to TRBD1 (5 bases). V was trimmed by 3 bases and J by 1 base, leaving 9 bases between them. Germline CDR1 reads MNHNS; CDR2 reads SASEGT. The CDR3 is 14 amino acids.

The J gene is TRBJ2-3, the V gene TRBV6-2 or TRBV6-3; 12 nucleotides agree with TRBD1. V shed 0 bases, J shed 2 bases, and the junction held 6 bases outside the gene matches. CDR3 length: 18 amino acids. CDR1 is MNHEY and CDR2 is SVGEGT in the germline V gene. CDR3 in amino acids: CASSYSLGQGAHTDTQYF. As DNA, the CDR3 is TGTGCCAGCAGTTACTCCTTGGGACAGGGGGCCCACACAGATACGCAGTATTTT.

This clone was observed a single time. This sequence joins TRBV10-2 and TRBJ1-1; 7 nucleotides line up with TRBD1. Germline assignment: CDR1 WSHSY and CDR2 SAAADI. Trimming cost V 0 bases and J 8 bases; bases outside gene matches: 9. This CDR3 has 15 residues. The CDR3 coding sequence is TGCGCCAGCAGTGAGTCTTCATCCGACAGGGTAGAAGCTTTCTTT. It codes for CASSESSSDRVEAFF.

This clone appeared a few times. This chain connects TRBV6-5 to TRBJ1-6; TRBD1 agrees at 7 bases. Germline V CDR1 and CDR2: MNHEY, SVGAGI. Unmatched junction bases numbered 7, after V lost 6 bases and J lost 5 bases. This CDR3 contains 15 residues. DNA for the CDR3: TGTGCCAGCAGGAATCCTACAGGGGATAATTCACCCCTCCACTTT. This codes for CASRNPTGDNSPLHF.

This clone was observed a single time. CDR3: CASSSNREGVNYGYTF. The CDR3 bases are TGTGCCAGCAGTTCGAACAGGGAAGGGGTTAACTATGGCTACACCTTC. This chain links TRBV27 with TRBJ1-2; maybe TRBD1 (6 bases). Germline V gene lookup returns CDR1 MNHEY and CDR2 SMNVEV (reference sequence). V was clipped by 4 bases and J by 1 base, with 16 bases between them. The CDR3 extends over 16 amino acids.

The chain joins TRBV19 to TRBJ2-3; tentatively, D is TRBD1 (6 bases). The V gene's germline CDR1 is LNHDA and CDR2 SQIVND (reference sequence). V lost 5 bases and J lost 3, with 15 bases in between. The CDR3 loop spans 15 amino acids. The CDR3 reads CASSLPQGSTDTQYF. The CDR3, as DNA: TGTGCCAGTAGTCTACCCCAGGGGAGTACAGATACGCAGTATTTT.

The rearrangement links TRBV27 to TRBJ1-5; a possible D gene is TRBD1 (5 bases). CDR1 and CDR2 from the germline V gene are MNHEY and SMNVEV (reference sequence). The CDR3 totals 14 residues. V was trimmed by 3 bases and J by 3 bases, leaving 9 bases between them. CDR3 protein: CASSLFRDNQPQHF. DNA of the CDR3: TGTGCCAGCAGTTTGTTCAGGGACAATCAGCCCCAGCATTTT.

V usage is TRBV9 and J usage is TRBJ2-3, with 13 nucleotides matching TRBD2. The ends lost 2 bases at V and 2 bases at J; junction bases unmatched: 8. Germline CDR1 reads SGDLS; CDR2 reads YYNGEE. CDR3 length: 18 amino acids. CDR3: CASSVARLAGGLTDTQYF. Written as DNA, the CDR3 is TGTGCCAGCAGCGTCGCCCGACTAGCGGGGGGCCTCACAGATACGCAGTATTTT.

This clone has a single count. CDR3 protein: CAWSTPTTDQPQHF. In DNA, the CDR3 is TGTGCCTGGAGCACACCAACGACAGACCAGCCCCAGCATTTT. V is TRBV30 and J is TRBJ1-5, with D possibly TRBD1 on 5 matching bases. The CDR3 contains 14 residues. Germline CDR1 GTSNPN, CDR2 SVGIG (reference sequence). V was cut by 3 bases and J by 7 bases, with 16 bases left in between.

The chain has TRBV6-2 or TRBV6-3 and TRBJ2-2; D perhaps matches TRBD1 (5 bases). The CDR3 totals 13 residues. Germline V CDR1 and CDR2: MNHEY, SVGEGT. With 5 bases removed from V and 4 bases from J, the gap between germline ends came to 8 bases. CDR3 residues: CASSRTITGELFF. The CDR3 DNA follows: TGTGCCAGCAGTCGGACAATCACCGGGGAGCTGTTTTTT.

The CDR3 nucleotides are TGCGCCAGCAGCCAAGAAGGGGAGGGGCTCTATGGCTACACCTTC. Amino acid sequence: CASSQEGEGLYGYTF. J is TRBJ1-2 and V is TRBV4-3; perhaps TRBD1 as D (5 bases). CDR3 length equals 15 residues. Trimming stripped 0 bases from V and 4 bases from J, with 12 bases between. Germline V CDR1 and CDR2: LGHNA, YSLEER.

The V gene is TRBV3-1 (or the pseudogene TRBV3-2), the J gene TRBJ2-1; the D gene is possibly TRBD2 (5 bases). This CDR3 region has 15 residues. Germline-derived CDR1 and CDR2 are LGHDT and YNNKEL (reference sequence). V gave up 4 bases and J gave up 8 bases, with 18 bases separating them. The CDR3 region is CASSLFFRGGHEQFF. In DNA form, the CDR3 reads TGTGCCAGCAGCCTTTTCTTCCGGGGTGGTCATGAGCAGTTCTTC.

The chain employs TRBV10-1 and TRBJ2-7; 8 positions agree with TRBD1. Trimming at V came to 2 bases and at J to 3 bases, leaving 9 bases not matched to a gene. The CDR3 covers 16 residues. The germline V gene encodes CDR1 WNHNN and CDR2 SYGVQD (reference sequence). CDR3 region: CASSEPGQGKFYEQYF. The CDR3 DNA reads TGCGCCAGCAGTGAGCCCGGACAGGGAAAATTCTACGAGCAGTACTTC.

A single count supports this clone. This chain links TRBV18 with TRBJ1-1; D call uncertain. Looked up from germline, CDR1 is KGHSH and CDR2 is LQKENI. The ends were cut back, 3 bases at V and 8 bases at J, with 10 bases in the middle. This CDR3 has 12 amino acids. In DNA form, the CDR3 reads TGTGCCAGCTCACCTTTGGCCCCCGAAGCTTTCTTT. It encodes CASSPLAPEAFF.

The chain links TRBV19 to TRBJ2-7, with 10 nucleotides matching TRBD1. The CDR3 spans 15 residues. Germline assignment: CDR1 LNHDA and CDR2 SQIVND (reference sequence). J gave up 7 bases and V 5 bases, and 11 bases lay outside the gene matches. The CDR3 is CASSYSDRGRLEQYF. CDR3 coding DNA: TGTGCCAGTAGTTACTCCGACAGGGGGCGGCTTGAGCAGTACTTC.